This T cell receptor beta chain is from a study of blood T cells in healthy people across ages (dated by TCRdb to between 2015 and 2017). In terms of the full investigation: In model experiments, template switching captured roughly one uniquely barcoded TCR beta cDNA molecule for every two T cells. Age-related changes in TCR beta repertoire diversity were measured in the study by deep sequencing normalized with unique cDNA molecular identifiers. The donors were divided into four age groups: young (average 16 years), middle-aged (approximately 39), aged (about 61) and long-lived (more than 75). Donors of different ages were randomly distributed across sequencing lanes to avoid experimental bias. Using the same blood draw, the study looked at two additional independent replicas of 1 million unique cDNA reads for two donors, one aged 18 to 30 and the other aged 80 or older.

Cut back by 4 bases and 8 bases, the V and J ends lie 22 bases apart. CDR1 and CDR2 were assigned from the germline V gene as SGHRS and YFSETQ. The CDR3, cysteine through phenylalanine, is 17 amino acids long. Just the 51-base CDR3 DNA is kept, in frame starting at base 1. About this clonotype itself: Its antigen specificity is not known. No quality values exist for individual bases; no much larger clone is one base distant.

What the study reported, not specific to this receptor: Since profiling was done on bulk unsorted PBMCs, naive and antigen-experienced compartments could not be conclusively compared. The CMV infection status of donors was not known, potentially confounding age-related changes in expanded clonotypes. Compared with the aged group, the long-lived group had more naive CD4+ T cells, fewer expanded clones and increased TCR diversity, a pattern suggesting age selection. Observed TCR beta diversity per million T cells fell roughly linearly with age, and a significant reduction was already apparent by age approximately 41. Observed TCR beta diversity correlated strongly with the percentage of naive T cells measured by flow cytometry. Estimates of total diversity based on one million sequenced T cells were regarded as lower bounds and as underestimates.

Donors were 39 systemically healthy Caucasian individuals from Russia aged roughly 6 to 100 years. Each donor gave 8.5 to 10 milliliters of peripheral blood, collected into EDTA-treated Vacutainer tubes. PBMCs were isolated by Ficoll-Paque density-gradient centrifugation, with at least 6.5 million obtained per sample. Total RNA was extracted from PBMCs with Trizol reagent, with at least 6 micrograms obtained per sample. For every donor, an aliquot of PBMCs went through flow cytometry to measure the percentages of naive CD45RAhigh/CD27high T cells. Library preparation was by 5' RACE. The sequencing machine was an Illumina HiSeq 2500. A second PCR of 7 to 11 cycles was run with a J-beta primer mix and a sample-barcoded 5' primer. Each TCR beta cDNA molecule received a unique molecular identifier from a template-switch 5' adaptor carrying 12 random nucleotides. Each sample yielded at least 3 million CDR3-containing paired-end reads. The Mint cDNA synthesis kit, primed by a TRBC-specific oligonucleotide, was used to synthesize first-strand cDNA from all RNA. Following uracil-DNA glycosylase treatment, a first 18-cycle PCR with universal primers M1SS and BC2_uni_R was performed on all cDNA. Per the authors' processing: For normalization, 1 million high-quality reads were randomly selected from each sample, with every read carrying a distinct molecular identifier. Instead of being binned into consensus sequences, reads that shared molecular identifiers were thrown out. MiTCR, run with a Q25 quality threshold and the strictest error-elimination algorithm, handled CDR3 identification, clonotype clustering and error correction. Lower-bound total TCR beta diversity was estimated with a nonparametric unseen species model using Euler transformation. The public sequencing data were trimmed at Q25 with fastp and processed into clonotypes with MiXCR by TCRdb, which kept only in-frame beta chains. Each CDR3 protein appears once, grouped with its most common genes and DNA. Clone size and V and J calls follow TCRdb, not the original study. In this sample the table shows about 1.8 million distinct CDR3 sequences, around half of which occur a single time. The ten largest account for 2.1% of the sample.

The clonotype originates from a woman in her 40s in good health. The chain was built from TRBV5-1 and TRBJ1-6, and the D gene may be TRBD1, 6 bases matching. Input material: blood. The CDR3 sequence is CASSPWPGHGSDSPLHF. The sequence in DNA is TGCGCCAGCAGCCCATGGCCGGGACACGGGTCGGATTCACCCCTCCACTTT.